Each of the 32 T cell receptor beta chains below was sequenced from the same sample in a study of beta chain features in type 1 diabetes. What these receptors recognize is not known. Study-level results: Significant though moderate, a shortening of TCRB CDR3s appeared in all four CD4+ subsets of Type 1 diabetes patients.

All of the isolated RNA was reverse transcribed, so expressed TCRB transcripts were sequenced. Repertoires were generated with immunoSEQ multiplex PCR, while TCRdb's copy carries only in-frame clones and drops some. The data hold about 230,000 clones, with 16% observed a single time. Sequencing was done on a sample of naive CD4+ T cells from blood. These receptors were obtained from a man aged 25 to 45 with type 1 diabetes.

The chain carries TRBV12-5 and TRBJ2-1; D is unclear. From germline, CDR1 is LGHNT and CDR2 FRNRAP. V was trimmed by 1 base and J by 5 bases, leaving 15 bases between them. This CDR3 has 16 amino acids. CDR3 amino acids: CASGLAYSNGDNEQFF. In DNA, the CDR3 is TGTGCTAGTGGTTTGGCCTACTCGAACGGAGACAATGAGCAGTTCTTC.

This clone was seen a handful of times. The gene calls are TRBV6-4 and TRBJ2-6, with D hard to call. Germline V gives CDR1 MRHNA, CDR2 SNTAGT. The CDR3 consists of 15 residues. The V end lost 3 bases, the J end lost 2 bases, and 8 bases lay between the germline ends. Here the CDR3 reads CASSEGSAGANVLTF. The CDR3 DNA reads TGTGCCAGCAGTGAAGGGTCAGCTGGGGCCAACGTCCTGACTTTC.

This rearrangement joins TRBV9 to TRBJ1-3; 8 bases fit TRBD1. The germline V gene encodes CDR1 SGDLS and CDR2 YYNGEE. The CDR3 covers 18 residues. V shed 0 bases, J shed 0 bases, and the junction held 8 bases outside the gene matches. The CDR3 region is CASSVGPGQAISGNTIYF. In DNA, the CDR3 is TGTGCCAGCAGCGTAGGCCCGGGACAGGCCATCTCTGGAAACACCATATATTTT.

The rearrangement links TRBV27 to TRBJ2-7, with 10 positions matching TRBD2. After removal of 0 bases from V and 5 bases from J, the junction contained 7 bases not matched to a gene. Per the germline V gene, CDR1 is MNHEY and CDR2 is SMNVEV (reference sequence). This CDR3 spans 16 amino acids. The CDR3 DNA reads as TGTGCCAGCAGTTTATCTGCCAGCGGGAGGGCCAACGAGCAGTACTTC. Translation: CASSLSASGRANEQYF.

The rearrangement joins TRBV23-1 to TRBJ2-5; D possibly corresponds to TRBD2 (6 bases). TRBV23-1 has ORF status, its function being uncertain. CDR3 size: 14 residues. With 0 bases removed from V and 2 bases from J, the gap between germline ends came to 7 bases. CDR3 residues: CASSQSGRQETQYF. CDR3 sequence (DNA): TGCGCCAGCAGTCAATCGGGGAGGCAAGAGACCCAGTACTTC.

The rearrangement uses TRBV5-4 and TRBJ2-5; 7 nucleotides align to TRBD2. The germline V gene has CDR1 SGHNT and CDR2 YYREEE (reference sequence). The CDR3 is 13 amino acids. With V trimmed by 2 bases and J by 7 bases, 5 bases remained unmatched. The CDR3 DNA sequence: TGTGCCAGCAGCTTCTACGGGGAGGGGACCCAGTACTTC. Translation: CASSFYGEGTQYF.

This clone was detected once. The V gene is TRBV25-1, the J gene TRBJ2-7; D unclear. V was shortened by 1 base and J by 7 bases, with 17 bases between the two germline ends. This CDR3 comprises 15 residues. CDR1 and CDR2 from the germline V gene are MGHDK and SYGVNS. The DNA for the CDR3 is TGTGCCAGCAGTGAATTGGCTAACACTTTGGGGGAGCAGTACTTC. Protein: CASSELANTLGEQYF.

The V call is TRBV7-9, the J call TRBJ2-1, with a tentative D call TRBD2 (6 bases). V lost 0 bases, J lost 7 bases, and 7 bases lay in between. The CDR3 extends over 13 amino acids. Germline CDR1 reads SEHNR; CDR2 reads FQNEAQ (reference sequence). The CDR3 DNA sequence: TGTGCCAGCAGCTTAGCAAGCGGGAATGAGCAGTTCTTC. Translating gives CASSLASGNEQFF.

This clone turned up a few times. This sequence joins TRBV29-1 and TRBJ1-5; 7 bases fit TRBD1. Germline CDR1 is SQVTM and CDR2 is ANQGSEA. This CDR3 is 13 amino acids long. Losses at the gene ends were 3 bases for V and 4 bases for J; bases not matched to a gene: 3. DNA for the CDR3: TGCAGCGTTGAGGAGGGGGCGAATCAGCCCCAGCATTTT. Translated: CSVEEGANQPQHF.

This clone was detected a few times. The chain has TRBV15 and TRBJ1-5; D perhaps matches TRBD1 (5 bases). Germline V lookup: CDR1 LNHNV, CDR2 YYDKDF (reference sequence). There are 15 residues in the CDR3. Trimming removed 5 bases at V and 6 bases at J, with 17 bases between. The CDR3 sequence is CATSLSGGTRQPQHF. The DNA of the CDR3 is TGTGCCACCAGCTTGTCCGGGGGAACTCGTCAGCCCCAGCATTTT.

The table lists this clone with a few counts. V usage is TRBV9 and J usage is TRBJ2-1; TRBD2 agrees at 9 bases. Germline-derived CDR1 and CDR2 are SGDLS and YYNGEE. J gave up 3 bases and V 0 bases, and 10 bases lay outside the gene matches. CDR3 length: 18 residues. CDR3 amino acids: CASSVGPSTSGNYNEQFF. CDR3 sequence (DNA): TGTGCCAGCAGCGTAGGTCCCTCGACTAGCGGTAACTACAATGAGCAGTTCTTC.

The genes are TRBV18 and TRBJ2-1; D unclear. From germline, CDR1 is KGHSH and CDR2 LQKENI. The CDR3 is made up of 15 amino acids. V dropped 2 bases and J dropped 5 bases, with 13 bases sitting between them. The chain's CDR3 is CASSPSSTINNEQFF. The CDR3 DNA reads TGTGCCAGCTCACCAAGCAGTACAATCAACAATGAGCAGTTCTTC.

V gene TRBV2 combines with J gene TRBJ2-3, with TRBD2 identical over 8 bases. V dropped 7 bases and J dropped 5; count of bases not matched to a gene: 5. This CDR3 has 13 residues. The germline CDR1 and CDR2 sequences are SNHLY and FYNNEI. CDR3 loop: CASKERELDTQYF. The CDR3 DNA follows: TGTGCCAGCAAAGAGCGGGAGCTAGATACGCAGTATTTT. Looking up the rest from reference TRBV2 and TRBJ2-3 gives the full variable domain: EPEVTQTPSHQVTQMGQEVILRCVPISNHLYFYWYRQILGQKVEFLVSFYNNEISEKSEIFDDQFSVERPDGSNFTLKIRSTKLEDSAMYFCASKERELDTQYFGPGTRLTVL.

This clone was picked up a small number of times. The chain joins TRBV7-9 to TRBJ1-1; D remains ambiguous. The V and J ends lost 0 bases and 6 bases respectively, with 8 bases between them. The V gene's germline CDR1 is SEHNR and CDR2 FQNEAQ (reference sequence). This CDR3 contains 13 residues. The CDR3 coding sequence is TGTGCCAGCAGCTTAGCCCCGTTGGCTGAAGCTTTCTTT. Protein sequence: CASSLAPLAEAFF.

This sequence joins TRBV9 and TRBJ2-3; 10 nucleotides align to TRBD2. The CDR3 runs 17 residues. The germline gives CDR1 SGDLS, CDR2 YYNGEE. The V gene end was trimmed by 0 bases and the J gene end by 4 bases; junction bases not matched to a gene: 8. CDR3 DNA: TGTGCCAGCAGCGTAGCTCCGGCTAGCGGGAGTTCAGATACGCAGTATTTT. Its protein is CASSVAPASGSSDTQYF.

The DNA for the CDR3 is TGCAGCGTTGATTCGAGCGGGAACTACAATGAGCAGTTCTTC. Its protein product is CSVDSSGNYNEQFF. The V gene is TRBV29-1, the J gene TRBJ2-1, with TRBD2 matching 7 bases. CDR1 and CDR2 from the germline V gene are SQVTM and ANQGSEA. The CDR3 sequence is 14 residues long. V lost 3 bases to trimming and J lost 3 bases; unmatched junction nucleotides: 5.

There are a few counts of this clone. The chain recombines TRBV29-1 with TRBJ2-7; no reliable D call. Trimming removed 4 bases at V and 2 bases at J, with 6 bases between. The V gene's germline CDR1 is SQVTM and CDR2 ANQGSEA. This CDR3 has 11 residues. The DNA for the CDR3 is TGCAGCGTTGCACTCCCCTACGAGCAGTACTTC. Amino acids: CSVALPYEQYF.

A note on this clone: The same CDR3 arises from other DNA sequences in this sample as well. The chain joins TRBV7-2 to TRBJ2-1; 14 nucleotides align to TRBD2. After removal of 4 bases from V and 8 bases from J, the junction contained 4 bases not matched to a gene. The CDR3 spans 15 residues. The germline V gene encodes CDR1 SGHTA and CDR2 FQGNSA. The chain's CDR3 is CASSSGLAGADEQFF. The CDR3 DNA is TGTGCCAGCAGCTCGGGACTAGCGGGAGCCGATGAGCAGTTCTTC.

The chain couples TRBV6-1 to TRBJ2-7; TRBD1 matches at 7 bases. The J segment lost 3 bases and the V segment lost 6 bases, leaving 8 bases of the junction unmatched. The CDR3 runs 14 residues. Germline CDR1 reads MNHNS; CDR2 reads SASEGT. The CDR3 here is CASRQGQRNYEQYF. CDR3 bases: TGTGCCAGCAGGCAGGGACAGCGAAACTACGAGCAGTACTTC.

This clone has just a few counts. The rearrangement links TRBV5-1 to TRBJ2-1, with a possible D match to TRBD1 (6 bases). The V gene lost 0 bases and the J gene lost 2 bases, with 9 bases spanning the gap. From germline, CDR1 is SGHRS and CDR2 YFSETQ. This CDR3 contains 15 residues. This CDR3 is CASSLGGQTYNEQFF. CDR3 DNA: TGCGCCAGCAGCTTGGGAGGACAGACCTACAATGAGCAGTTCTTC.

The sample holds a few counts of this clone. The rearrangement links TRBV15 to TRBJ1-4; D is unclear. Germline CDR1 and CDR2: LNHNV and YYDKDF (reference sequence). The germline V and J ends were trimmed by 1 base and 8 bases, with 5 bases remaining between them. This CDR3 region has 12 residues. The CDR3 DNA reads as TGTGCCACCAGCAGAGTAGGAGAAAAACTGTTTTTT. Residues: CATSRVGEKLFF.

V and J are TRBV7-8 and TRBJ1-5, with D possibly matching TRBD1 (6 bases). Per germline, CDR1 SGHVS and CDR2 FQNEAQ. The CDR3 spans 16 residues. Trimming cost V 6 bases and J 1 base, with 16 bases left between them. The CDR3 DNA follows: TGTGCCAGCAGTTTCTCGGGGAGGGGGAGCAATCAGCCCCAGCATTTT. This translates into CASSFSGRGSNQPQHF.

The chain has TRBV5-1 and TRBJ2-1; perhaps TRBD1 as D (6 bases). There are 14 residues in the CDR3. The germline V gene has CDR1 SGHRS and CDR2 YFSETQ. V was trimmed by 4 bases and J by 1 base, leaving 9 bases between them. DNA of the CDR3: TGCGCCAGCAGCCTCGGACAGTCCTACAATGAGCAGTTCTTC. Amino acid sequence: CASSLGQSYNEQFF.

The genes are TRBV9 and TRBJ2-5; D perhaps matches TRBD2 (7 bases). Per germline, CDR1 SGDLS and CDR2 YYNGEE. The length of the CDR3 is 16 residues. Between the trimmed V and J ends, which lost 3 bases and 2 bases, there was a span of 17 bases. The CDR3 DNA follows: TGTGCCAGCAGCGCGCGGGGGCAGGGCCTTCAAGAGACCCAGTACTTC. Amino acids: CASSARGQGLQETQYF.

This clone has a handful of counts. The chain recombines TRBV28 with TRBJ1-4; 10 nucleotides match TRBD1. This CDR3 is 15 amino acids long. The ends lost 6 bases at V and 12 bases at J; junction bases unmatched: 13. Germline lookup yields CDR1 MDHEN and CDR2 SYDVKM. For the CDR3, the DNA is TGTGCCAGCAGACTGTTGGGAGACAGGGGGCTAGAACTGTTTTTT. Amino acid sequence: CASRLLGDRGLELFF.

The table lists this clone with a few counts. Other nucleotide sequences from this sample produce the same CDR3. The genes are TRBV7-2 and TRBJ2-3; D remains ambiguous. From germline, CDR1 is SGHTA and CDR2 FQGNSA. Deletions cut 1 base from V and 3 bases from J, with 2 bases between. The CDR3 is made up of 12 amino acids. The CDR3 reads CASSLETDTQYF. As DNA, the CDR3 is TGTGCCAGCAGCTTAGAAACAGATACGCAGTATTTT.

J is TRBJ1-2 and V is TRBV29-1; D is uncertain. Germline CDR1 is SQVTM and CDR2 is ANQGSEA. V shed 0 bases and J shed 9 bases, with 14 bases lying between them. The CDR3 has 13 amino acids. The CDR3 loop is CSVEDRMGSRYTF. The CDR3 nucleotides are TGCAGCGTTGAAGATCGAATGGGCAGCCGCTACACCTTC.

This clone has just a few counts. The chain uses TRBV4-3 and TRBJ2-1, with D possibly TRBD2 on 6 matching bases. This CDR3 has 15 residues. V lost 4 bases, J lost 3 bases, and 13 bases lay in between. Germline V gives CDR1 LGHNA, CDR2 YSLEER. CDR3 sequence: CASSPGGGFYNEQFF. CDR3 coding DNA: TGCGCCAGCAGCCCCGGGGGTGGATTCTACAATGAGCAGTTCTTC.

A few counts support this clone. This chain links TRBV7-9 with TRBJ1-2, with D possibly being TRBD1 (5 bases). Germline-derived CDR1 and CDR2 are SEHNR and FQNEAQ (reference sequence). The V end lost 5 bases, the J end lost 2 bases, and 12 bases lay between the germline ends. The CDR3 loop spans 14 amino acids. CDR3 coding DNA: TGTGCCAGCAGCCGAGCCACAGGCAACTATGGCTACACCTTC. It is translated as CASSRATGNYGYTF.

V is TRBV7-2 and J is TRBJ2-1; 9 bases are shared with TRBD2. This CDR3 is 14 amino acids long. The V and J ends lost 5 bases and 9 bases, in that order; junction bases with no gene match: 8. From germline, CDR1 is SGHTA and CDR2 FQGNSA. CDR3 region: CASSPRTSASEQFF. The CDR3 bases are TGTGCCAGCAGCCCTCGGACTAGCGCGTCTGAGCAGTTCTTC.

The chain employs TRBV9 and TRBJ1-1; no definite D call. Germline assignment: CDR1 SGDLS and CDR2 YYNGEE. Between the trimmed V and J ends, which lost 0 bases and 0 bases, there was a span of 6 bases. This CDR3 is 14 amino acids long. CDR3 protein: CASSVEAMNTEAFF. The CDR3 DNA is TGTGCCAGCAGCGTAGAGGCGATGAACACTGAAGCTTTCTTT.

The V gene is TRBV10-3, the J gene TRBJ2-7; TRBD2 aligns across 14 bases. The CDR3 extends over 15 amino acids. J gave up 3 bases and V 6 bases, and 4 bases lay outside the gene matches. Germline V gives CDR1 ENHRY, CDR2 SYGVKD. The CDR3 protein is CAIRGLAGVYYEQYF. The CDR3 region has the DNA TGTGCCATCAGGGGACTAGCGGGAGTATACTACGAGCAGTACTTC.